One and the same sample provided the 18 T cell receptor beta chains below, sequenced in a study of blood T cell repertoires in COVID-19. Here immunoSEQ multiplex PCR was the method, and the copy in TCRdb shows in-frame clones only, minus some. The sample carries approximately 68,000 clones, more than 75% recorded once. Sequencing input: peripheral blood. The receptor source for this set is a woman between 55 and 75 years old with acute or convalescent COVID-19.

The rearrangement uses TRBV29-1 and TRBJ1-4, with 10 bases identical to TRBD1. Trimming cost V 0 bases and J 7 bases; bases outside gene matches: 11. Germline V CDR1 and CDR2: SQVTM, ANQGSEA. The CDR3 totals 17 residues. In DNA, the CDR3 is TGCAGCGTTGAAGATCCGATGACAGGGGGCTTCGGTGAAAAACTGTTTTTT. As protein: CSVEDPMTGGFGEKLFF.

The CDR3 spells CATSRDPEGYNEQFF. DNA of the CDR3: TGTGCCACCAGCAGAGATCCGGAGGGTTACAATGAGCAGTTCTTC. This chain connects TRBV15 to TRBJ2-1; tentatively, D is TRBD2 (6 bases). Germline-derived CDR1 and CDR2 are LNHNV and YYDKDF (reference sequence). V shed 0 bases and J shed 4 bases, with 10 bases lying between them. The CDR3 length is 15 residues.

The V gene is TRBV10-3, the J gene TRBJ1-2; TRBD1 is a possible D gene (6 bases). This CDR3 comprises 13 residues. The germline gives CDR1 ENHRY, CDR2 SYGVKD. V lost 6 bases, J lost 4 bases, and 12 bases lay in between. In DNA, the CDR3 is TGTGCCATCAGAGCCGGGACACCCTATGGCTACACCTTC. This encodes CAIRAGTPYGYTF.

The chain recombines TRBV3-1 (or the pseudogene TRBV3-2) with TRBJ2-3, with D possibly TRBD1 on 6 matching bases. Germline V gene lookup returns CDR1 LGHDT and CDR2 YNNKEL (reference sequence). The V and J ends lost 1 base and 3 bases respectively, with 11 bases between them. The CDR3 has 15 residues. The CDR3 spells CASSQAHRETDTQYF. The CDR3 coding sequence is TGTGCCAGCAGCCAAGCACACAGGGAGACAGATACGCAGTATTTT.

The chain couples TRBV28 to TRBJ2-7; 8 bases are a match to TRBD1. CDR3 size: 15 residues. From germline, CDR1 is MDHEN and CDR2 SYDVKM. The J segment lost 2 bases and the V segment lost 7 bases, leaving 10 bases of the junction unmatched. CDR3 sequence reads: CASNTDRGSTYEQYF. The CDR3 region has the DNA TGTGCCAGCAACACTGACAGGGGATCAACCTACGAGCAGTACTTC.

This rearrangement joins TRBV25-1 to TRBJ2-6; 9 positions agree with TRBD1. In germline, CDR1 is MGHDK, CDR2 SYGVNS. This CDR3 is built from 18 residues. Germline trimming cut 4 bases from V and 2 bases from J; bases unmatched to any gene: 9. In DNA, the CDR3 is TGTGCCAGCAGTGGAGCCGGGACAGGGCAGGCTGGGGCCAACGTCCTGACTTTC. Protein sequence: CASSGAGTGQAGANVLTF.

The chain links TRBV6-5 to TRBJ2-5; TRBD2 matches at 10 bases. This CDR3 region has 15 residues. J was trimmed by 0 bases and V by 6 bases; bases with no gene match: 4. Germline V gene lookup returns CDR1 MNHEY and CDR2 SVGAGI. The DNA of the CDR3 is TGTGCCAGCAGGAGAAGCGGGGGGGACCAAGAGACCCAGTACTTC. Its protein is CASRRSGGDQETQYF.

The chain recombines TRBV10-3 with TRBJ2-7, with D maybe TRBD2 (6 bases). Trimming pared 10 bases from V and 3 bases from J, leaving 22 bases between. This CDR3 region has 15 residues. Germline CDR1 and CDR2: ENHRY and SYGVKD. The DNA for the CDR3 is TGTGCCAGTCGGAGAGCGGGCCGTGAGAACTACGAGCAGTACTTC. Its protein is CASRRAGRENYEQYF.

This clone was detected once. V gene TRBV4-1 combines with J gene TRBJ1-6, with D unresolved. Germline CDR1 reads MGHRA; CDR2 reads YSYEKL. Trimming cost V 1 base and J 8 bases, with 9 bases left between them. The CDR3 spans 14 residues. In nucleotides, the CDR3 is TGCGCCAGCAGCCAAGGACATTTTCATTCACCCCTCCACTTT. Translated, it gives CASSQGHFHSPLHF.

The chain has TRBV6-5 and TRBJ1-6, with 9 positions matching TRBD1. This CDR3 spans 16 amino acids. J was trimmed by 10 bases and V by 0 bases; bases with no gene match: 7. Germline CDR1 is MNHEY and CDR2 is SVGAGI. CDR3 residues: CASSYSWDREGSPLHF. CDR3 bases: TGTGCCAGCAGTTACTCTTGGGACAGGGAGGGCTCACCCCTCCACTTT.

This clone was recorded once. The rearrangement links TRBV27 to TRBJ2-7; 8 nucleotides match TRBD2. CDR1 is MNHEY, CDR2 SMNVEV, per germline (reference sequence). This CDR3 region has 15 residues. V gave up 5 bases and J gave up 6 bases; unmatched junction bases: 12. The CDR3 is CASSKFSGAPGEQYF. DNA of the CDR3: TGTGCCAGCAGTAAATTTAGCGGGGCACCGGGCGAGCAGTACTTC.

The CDR3 reads CASSLAGQRNTEAFF. The CDR3 bases are TGCGCCAGCAGCTTGGCGGGACAGCGGAACACTGAAGCTTTCTTT. The chain joins TRBV5-1 to TRBJ1-1, with 7 nucleotides matching TRBD1. Germline V CDR1 and CDR2: SGHRS, YFSETQ. V lost 0 bases and J lost 1; bases outside the gene matches: 3. This CDR3 comprises 15 residues.

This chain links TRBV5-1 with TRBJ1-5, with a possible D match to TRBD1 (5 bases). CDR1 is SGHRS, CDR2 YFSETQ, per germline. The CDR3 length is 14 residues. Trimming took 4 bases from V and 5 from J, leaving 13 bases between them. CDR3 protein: CASSGGDGYQPQHF. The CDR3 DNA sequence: TGCGCCAGCAGCGGGGGGGACGGCTATCAGCCCCAGCATTTT. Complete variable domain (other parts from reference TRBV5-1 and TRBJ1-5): KAGVTQTPRYLIKTRGQQVTLSCSPISGHRSVSWYQQTPGQGLQFLFEYFSETQRNKGNFPGRFSGRQFSNSRSEMNVSTLELGDSALYLCASSGGDGYQPQHFGDGTRLSIL.

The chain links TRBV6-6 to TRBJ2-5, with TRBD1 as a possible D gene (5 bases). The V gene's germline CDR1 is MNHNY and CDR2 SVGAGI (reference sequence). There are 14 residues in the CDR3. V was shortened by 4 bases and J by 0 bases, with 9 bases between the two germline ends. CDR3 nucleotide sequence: TGTGCCAGCAGTTTGACAGCGTACCAAGAGACCCAGTACTTC. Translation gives CASSLTAYQETQYF.

The CDR3 DNA reads as TGTGCCAGCAGTATGGACACCTCGAACACCGGGGAGCTGTTTTTT. As protein: CASSMDTSNTGELFF. The V call is TRBV28, the J call TRBJ2-2, with a tentative D call TRBD1 (5 bases). This CDR3 is built from 15 residues. V was cut by 5 bases and J by 0 bases, with 10 bases left in between. The germline gives CDR1 MDHEN, CDR2 SYDVKM.

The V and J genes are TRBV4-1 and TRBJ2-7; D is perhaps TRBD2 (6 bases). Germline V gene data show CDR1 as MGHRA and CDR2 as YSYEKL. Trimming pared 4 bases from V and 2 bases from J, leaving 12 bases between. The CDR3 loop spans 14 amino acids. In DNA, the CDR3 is TGCGCCAGCAGCCTGCGGGACGTAACCTACGAGCAGTACTTC. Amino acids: CASSLRDVTYEQYF.

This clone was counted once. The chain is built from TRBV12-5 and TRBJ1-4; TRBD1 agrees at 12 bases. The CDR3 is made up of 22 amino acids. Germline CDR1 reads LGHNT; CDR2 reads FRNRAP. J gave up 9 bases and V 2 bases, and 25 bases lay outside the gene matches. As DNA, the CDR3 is TGTGCTAGTGGTTTGTATTGGGACAGGGGGCTTATGATCCACCGCGAAGAAAAAAAACTGTTTTTT. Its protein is CASGLYWDRGLMIHREEKKLFF.

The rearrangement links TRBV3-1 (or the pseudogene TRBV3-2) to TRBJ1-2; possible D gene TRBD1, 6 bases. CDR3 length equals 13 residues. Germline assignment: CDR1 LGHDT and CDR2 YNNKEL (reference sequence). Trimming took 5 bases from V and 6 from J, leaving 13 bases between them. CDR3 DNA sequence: TGTGCCAGCAGCAATACAGGGAAGGATGGCTACACCTTC. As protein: CASSNTGKDGYTF.